This TCR beta chain was documented in a study of CD8 T cells in acute hepatitis C reinfection (dated by TCRdb to 2020 to 2023). About the investigation overall: This study examined the TCRbeta repertoire of CD8+ T cells that recognize the HCV NS3-1073 epitope, both during acute infection and after viral clearance. Paired acute and follow-up samples were contributed by four spontaneous resolvers.

This specimen's time point label, interpreted: naive CD8 control sorted from an acute-time-point sample. Enrolled in the Montreal Hepatitis C Cohort (HEPCO) in Canada, the donors were people who inject drugs, and these donors were followed every 3 months. A positive HCV RNA or antibody test that followed a negative test within the previous 24 weeks was the definition used for acute primary HCV infection. Antibodies against CD3, CD8 and CD45RO were used for surface staining, and dead cells were excluded with an aqua fixable dye. The cohort also had about six subjects who developed chronic infection, defined as being HCV RNA positive at 24 weeks. From thawed, previously cryostored peripheral blood mononuclear cells, CD8+ T cells were purified through negative selection performed by means of the MACS CD8+ T cell Isolation Kit. Sorting of the cells was done on a BD FACSAria II cell sorter. This clone was seen only once. No antigen is known for it. No base qualities exist here, and no much larger clone lies one base off it.

The CDR3 runs 11 amino acids, cysteine and phenylalanine included. Only the CDR3 part of the read is kept: 33 bases, read in frame from the first base. V loses 6 bases, J loses 9 bases, and the germline ends lie 12 bases apart. CDR1 DFQATT and CDR2 SNEGSKA are derived from the germline V gene (reference sequence). What the study reported, not specific to this receptor: Chronically infected subjects had no follow-up repertoires because NS3-1073 specific cells were too rare to sort. About 13 public clonotypes were found regardless of outcome; one public clonotype used V04-02/J02-02. High diversity was observed in NS3-1073 specific repertoires, and no significant differences in diversity were found between acute resolver, follow-up resolver and acute chronic samples. It was rare for CDR3 sequences to be shared with other epitopes, and exact matching may have been limited by differing sequencing approaches. All groups showed preferential use of the TRBV04 and TRBV06 gene families, a pattern that overrepresentation in the naive pool did not explain. Because bulk sequencing was performed on the TCRbeta chain only, alphabeta pairing of public clonotypes could not be determined.

Genomic DNA was extracted from the FACS-sorted cells, and the TCRbeta chains were sequenced by the commercial immunoSEQ service. In the original analysis: ImmunoSEQ Analyzer software v3.0 and R v3.5.1 were used to analyze the repertoire data. Only productive rearrangements were analyzed, because sequences with stop codons or out-of-frame rearrangements were removed. The sequencing provider supplied the Simpson diversity, Shannon entropy, CDR3 length and nucleotide addition metrics. Based on frequency, clonotypes were placed into dominant, sub-dominant, low or lowest abundance groups, and clonotypes under 0.1% were left out of most analyses. A CDR3 amino acid clonotype was called public when found in at least two subjects at a cumulative frequency of at least 0.5%. Held by TCRdb, this immuneACCESS table contains in-frame sequences only and omits some clones. Under half of the omission traces to an unresolved V gene where checked; the cause of the rest is unknown. V, J and clone size are those of that table, while D and trimming were read from the DNA. The sample profile shows about 38,000 clones; approximately 87% of them were found once. The ten largest clones capture roughly 0.51% of the sample.

The rearrangement joined TRBV20-1 to TRBJ2-1; matching of 5 bases hints at TRBD2 as the D gene. The receptor was derived from a young man with chronic hepatitis C. What was sequenced was naive CD8+ T cells from PBMCs. Interpreted using the paper, the cell subset or site label stands for: sorted total naive CD45RO-negative CD8+ T cells. At the DNA level, the sequence is TGCAGTGCAGGAAGCGGTGCTGAGCAGTTCTTC. This sequence encodes CSAGSGAEQFF.